This T cell receptor beta chain was observed in a study of TIL therapy for anti-PD-1-resistant metastatic lung cancer. Turning to the study itself: Most patients had lung adenocarcinoma.

In regard to this clone: Its antigen is unknown.

Study results and caveats: Compared with baseline intratumoral T cells, expanded TIL cultures were more clonal and less diverse (around 5.7% vs 31%).

The germline CDR1 and CDR2 sequences are MGHRA and YSYEKL. V lost 8 bases and J lost 3, with 10 bases in between. The CDR3 covers 12 residues. Time point: pre-treatment sample, taken before nivolumab and TIL therapy. Most excised metastases sampled were pleural nodules or supraclavicular lymph nodes. The immunoSEQ assay was v3. Produced via immunoSEQ multiplex PCR; TCRdb's table is partial and in-frame only. The table records roughly 92,000 clones, around 71% of them present only once. J is TRBJ1-2 and V is TRBV4-1; D is unclear. The sequence came from a person aged 25-85 years with non-small cell lung cancer. The material was tumor tissue, obtained at baseline. The CDR3 sequence is CASSQSDYGYTF. The CDR3 coding sequence is TGCGCCAGCTCTCAGTCGGACTATGGCTACACCTTC.